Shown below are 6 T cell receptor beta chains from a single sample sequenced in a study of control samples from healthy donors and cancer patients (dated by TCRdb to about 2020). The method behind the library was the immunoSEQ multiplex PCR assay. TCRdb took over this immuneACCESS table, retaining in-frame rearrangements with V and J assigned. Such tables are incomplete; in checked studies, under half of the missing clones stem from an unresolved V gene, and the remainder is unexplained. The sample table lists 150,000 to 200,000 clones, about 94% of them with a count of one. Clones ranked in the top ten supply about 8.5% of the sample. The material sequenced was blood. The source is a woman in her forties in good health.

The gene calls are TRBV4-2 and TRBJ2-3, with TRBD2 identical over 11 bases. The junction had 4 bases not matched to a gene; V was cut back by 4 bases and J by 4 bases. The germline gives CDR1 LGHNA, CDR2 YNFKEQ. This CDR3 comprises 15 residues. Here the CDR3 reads CASSLAGGVADTQYF. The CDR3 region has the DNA TGTGCCAGCAGCCTAGCGGGGGGGGTAGCAGATACGCAGTATTTT.

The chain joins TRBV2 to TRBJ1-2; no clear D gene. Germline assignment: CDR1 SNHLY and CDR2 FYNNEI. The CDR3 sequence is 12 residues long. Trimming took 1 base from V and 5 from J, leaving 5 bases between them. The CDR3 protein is CASSEGLYGYTF. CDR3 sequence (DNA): TGTGCCAGCAGTGAAGGTTTATATGGCTACACCTTC.

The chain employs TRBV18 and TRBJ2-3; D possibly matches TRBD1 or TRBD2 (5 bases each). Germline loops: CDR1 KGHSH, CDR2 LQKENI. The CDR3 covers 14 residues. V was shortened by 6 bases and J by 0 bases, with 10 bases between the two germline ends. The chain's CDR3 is CASSGDLSTDTQYF. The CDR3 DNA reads TGTGCCAGCTCGGGGGACCTGAGCACAGATACGCAGTATTTT.

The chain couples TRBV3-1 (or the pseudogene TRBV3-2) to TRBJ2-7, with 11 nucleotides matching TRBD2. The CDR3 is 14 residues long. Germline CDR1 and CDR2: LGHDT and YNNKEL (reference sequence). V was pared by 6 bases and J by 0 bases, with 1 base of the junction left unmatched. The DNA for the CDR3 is TGTGCCAGCAGGACTAGCGGGGACTCCTACGAGCAGTACTTC. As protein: CASRTSGDSYEQYF.

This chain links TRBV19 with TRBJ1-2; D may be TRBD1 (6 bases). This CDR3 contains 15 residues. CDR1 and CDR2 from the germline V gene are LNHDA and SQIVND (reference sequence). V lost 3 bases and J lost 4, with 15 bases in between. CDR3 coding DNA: TGTGCCAGTAGTATTTTGGGACAAAGAATCTATGGCTACACCTTC. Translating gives CASSILGQRIYGYTF.

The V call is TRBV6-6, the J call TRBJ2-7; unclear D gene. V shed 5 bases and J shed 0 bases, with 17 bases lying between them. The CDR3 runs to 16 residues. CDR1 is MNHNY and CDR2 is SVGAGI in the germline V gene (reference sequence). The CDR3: CASSRETYLSSYEQYF. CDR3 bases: TGTGCCAGCAGTCGAGAGACTTACCTGAGCTCCTACGAGCAGTACTTC.